A single sample is the source of the 32 T cell receptor beta chains below, sequenced in a study of shared T cell receptors in the human thymus (dated by TCRdb to the early 2020s). The protocol used for the library was the immunoSEQ multiplex PCR assay. TCRdb limited this immuneACCESS table to in-frame rearrangements with V and J called. A share of clones is missing; checked studies link under half to unresolved V genes, and the rest is unexplained. Recorded for this sample are fewer than 700,000 clones; approximately 90% of them occurred a single time. The top ten clones comprise over 0.008% of the sample. Another study also made use of these data, one on human thymus T cells.

The specimen sequenced was thymocytes. Every receptor here comes from a boy younger than two with a congenital heart defect. Donor details come from another sample of the same person, matched by shared clones.

The V gene is TRBV5-1, the J gene TRBJ2-5; no definite D call. This CDR3 spans 13 amino acids. CDR1 and CDR2 (germline): SGHRS, YFSETQ. Trimming stripped 5 bases from V and 1 base from J, with 9 bases between. In DNA form, the CDR3 reads TGCGCCAGCAGGCGCTCATCCCAAGAGACCCAGTACTTC. Amino acid sequence: CASRRSSQETQYF.

V usage is TRBV4-3 and J usage is TRBJ2-1; tentative D call: TRBD2 (5 bases). The CDR3 extends over 21 amino acids. Per the germline V gene, CDR1 is LGHNA and CDR2 is YSLEER. V gave up 0 bases and J gave up 4 bases, with 28 bases separating them. The CDR3: CASSQEGARVEPLEHYNEQFF. The CDR3 coding sequence is TGCGCCAGCAGCCAAGAGGGTGCGCGGGTTGAGCCTCTAGAACATTACAATGAGCAGTTCTTC.

This rearrangement joins TRBV5-1 to TRBJ2-2; 7 bases line up with TRBD2. V dropped 4 bases and J dropped 5; count of bases not matched to a gene: 14. CDR3 length: 17 amino acids. Germline V gives CDR1 SGHRS, CDR2 YFSETQ. CDR3 DNA: TGCGCCAGCAGCCGTCCAGCGGGAAGCGTTGGGACCGGGGAGCTGTTTTTT. It encodes CASSRPAGSVGTGELFF.

This chain's CDR3 is CSVEGPSWWGDTEAFF. Written as DNA, the CDR3 is TGCAGCGTTGAAGGCCCAAGTTGGTGGGGGGACACTGAAGCTTTCTTT. V usage is TRBV29-1 and J usage is TRBJ1-1; D perhaps matches TRBD1 (5 bases). Germline CDR1 and CDR2: SQVTM and ANQGSEA. The CDR3 is made up of 16 amino acids. V lost 1 base and J 3 bases, leaving 18 bases between the germline ends.

The chain recombines TRBV7-9 with TRBJ2-2, with 9 positions matching TRBD2. This CDR3 spans 15 amino acids. Germline CDR1 and CDR2: SEHNR and FQNEAQ (reference sequence). The J segment lost 8 bases and the V segment lost 4 bases, leaving 8 bases of the junction unmatched. CDR3 bases: TGTGCCAGCAGCTCCAGACTAGCGGAAGGGGGGGAGCTGTTTTTT. Its protein product is CASSSRLAEGGELFF.

This clone was detected only once. The CDR3 sequence is CASSPRQGPPGELFF. The CDR3 nucleotides read TGTGCCAGCTCACCACGACAGGGACCCCCCGGGGAGCTGTTTTTT. This rearrangement joins TRBV18 to TRBJ2-2; TRBD1 matches at 7 bases. The CDR3 spans 15 residues. Losses at the gene ends were 1 base for V and 6 bases for J; bases not matched to a gene: 5. Germline lookup yields CDR1 KGHSH and CDR2 LQKENI.

The chain carries TRBV7-9 and TRBJ1-4; 8 nucleotides line up with TRBD1. The germline CDR1 and CDR2 sequences are SEHNR and FQNEAQ (reference sequence). The CDR3 runs to 15 residues. The J segment lost 6 bases and the V segment lost 5 bases, leaving 8 bases of the junction unmatched. The CDR3 DNA reads TGTGCCAGCAGCCTTCACAGGGGGGGCGATGAAAAACTGTTTTTT. It specifies CASSLHRGGDEKLFF.

J is TRBJ2-7 and V is TRBV7-6, with 7 bases that match TRBD2. V lost 1 base and J lost 5; bases outside the gene matches: 11. Per the germline V gene, CDR1 is SGHVS and CDR2 is FNYEAQ. The CDR3 sequence is 16 residues long. The CDR3 nucleotides read TGTGCCAGCAGCTTAGGTGTGGCGGGAGTAGTCGACGAGCAGTACTTC. Translated, it gives CASSLGVAGVVDEQYF.

This clone has a single count. V usage is TRBV25-1 and J usage is TRBJ2-3; possible D gene TRBD2, 6 bases. The CDR3 extends over 14 amino acids. CDR1 is MGHDK and CDR2 is SYGVNS in the germline V gene. V was shortened by 4 bases and J by 0 bases, with 8 bases between the two germline ends. DNA of the CDR3: TGTGCCAGCAGTGTTAGCGGAAGCACAGATACGCAGTATTTT. This encodes CASSVSGSTDTQYF.

V and J are TRBV4-3 and TRBJ2-5; 9 bases align to TRBD2. Unmatched junction bases numbered 19, after V lost 4 bases and J lost 7 bases. The CDR3 length is 18 residues. In germline, CDR1 is LGHNA, CDR2 YSLEER. CDR3: CASSLQPGGTSREGTQYF. CDR3 in DNA: TGCGCCAGCAGCCTTCAGCCGGGGGGGACTAGCAGGGAGGGGACCCAGTACTTC.

V is TRBV28 and J is TRBJ1-2, with D possibly TRBD1 on 6 matching bases. V lost 6 bases, J lost 4 bases, and 18 bases lay in between. The V gene's germline CDR1 is MDHEN and CDR2 SYDVKM. The CDR3 contains 15 residues. The CDR3 spells CASSSRTATPYGYTF. For the CDR3, the DNA is TGTGCCAGCAGCTCGAGGACAGCTACACCCTATGGCTACACCTTC.

The chain recombines TRBV13 with TRBJ2-1; 13 positions match TRBD2. Germline trimming cut 5 bases from V and 7 bases from J; bases unmatched to any gene: 2. Germline V lookup: CDR1 PRHDT, CDR2 FYEKMQ (reference sequence). CDR3 length: 14 residues. The CDR3 nucleotides are TGTGCCAGCAGCACGGGACTAGCGGGAAATGAGCAGTTCTTC. It yields the protein CASSTGLAGNEQFF.

The rearrangement links TRBV5-4 to TRBJ1-1; TRBD1 agrees at 12 bases. V dropped 4 bases and J dropped 3; count of bases not matched to a gene: 16. This CDR3 is built from 19 residues. In germline, CDR1 is SGHNT, CDR2 YYREEE (reference sequence). The DNA for the CDR3 is TGTGCCAGCAGCCAGTCCCGGGACAGGGGGCAGGATGTGTACACTGAAGCTTTCTTT. Its translation is CASSQSRDRGQDVYTEAFF.

This clone was recorded only once. The chain is built from TRBV28 and TRBJ1-5, with 8 nucleotides matching TRBD1. The ends lost 6 bases at V and 0 bases at J; junction bases unmatched: 7. Germline CDR1 and CDR2: MDHEN and SYDVKM. The CDR3 sequence is 16 residues long. In nucleotides, the CDR3 is TGTGCCAGCAGCCACAGGGGGGGCTCTAGCAATCAGCCCCAGCATTTT. It specifies CASSHRGGSSNQPQHF.

This clone occurred once. This chain links TRBV28 with TRBJ2-3; 14 bases line up with TRBD2. Germline V gene sequence: CDR1 MDHEN, CDR2 SYDVKM. With 5 bases clipped from V and 4 bases from J, the junction kept 8 bases outside the gene matches. The CDR3 has 17 amino acids. This chain's CDR3 is CASSPGLAGVGADTQYF. The CDR3 region has the DNA TGTGCCAGCAGTCCGGGACTAGCGGGAGTGGGCGCAGATACGCAGTATTTT. Full variable domain (remainder filled in from reference TRBV28 and TRBJ2-3): DVKVTQSSRYLVKRTGEKVFLECVQDMDHENMFWYRQDPGLGLRLIYFSYDVKMKEKGDIPEGYSVSREKKERFSLILESASTNQTSMYLCASSPGLAGVGADTQYFGPGTRLTVL.

The chain has TRBV18 and TRBJ2-7, with D perhaps matching TRBD1 (6 bases). V gave up 5 bases and J gave up 2 bases, with 10 bases separating them. Germline V gene sequence: CDR1 KGHSH, CDR2 LQKENI. CDR3 length: 13 amino acids. DNA of the CDR3: TGTGCCAGCTCATCCCACAGGGCCTACGAGCAGTACTTC. Translation gives CASSSHRAYEQYF.

V usage is TRBV20-1 and J usage is TRBJ1-5; 7 bases map to TRBD1. The germline V gene has CDR1 DFQATT and CDR2 SNEGSKA (reference sequence). The CDR3 is made up of 11 amino acids. The junction had 7 bases not matched to a gene; V was cut back by 5 bases and J by 12 bases. The CDR3 DNA sequence: TGCAGTGCTCGGCCAGGACAGGTCCAGCATTTT. Protein sequence: CSARPGQVQHF.

V and J are TRBV7-9 and TRBJ2-7; the D gene is possibly TRBD2 (5 bases). Germline V CDR1 and CDR2: SEHNR, FQNEAQ (reference sequence). The CDR3 is 12 amino acids. Trimming pared 5 bases from V and 0 bases from J, leaving 5 bases between. The chain's CDR3 is CASSAGSYEQYF. The CDR3 DNA follows: TGTGCCAGCAGCGCGGGCTCCTACGAGCAGTACTTC.

V is TRBV29-1 and J is TRBJ2-5; D gene ambiguous. CDR1 and CDR2 (germline): SQVTM, ANQGSEA. Deletions cut 5 bases from V and 0 bases from J, with 10 bases between. This CDR3 comprises 13 residues. CDR3 in amino acids: CSVINLYQETQYF. The CDR3 region has the DNA TGCAGCGTTATAAACCTATACCAAGAGACCCAGTACTTC.

The CDR3 DNA sequence: TGTGCCAGCAGCCTCCCCCAGGGTGGTGGCGAGCAGTACTTC. Translated: CASSLPQGGGEQYF. The chain recombines TRBV7-9 with TRBJ2-7; possible D gene TRBD1, 5 bases. The CDR3 is 14 residues long. Germline V lookup: CDR1 SEHNR, CDR2 FQNEAQ (reference sequence). The ends were cut back, 5 bases at V and 6 bases at J, with 17 bases in the middle.

The CDR3 sequence is CASSPSLGLAGGKMDTQYF. CDR3 coding DNA: TGTGCCAGCAGCCCGTCGTTGGGACTAGCGGGAGGGAAAATGGATACGCAGTATTTT. The V call is TRBV7-8, the J call TRBJ2-3, with 16 positions matching TRBD2. V shed 5 bases and J 6 bases; nucleotides not matched to a gene: 14. CDR1 and CDR2 from the germline V gene are SGHVS and FQNEAQ. This CDR3 has 19 residues.

The V gene is TRBV10-2, the J gene TRBJ2-2; 8 bases are shared with TRBD1. The CDR3 length is 16 residues. Trimming removed 0 bases from V and 8 bases from J; junction bases left unmatched: 8. CDR1 WSHSY and CDR2 SAAADI come from the germline V gene. The CDR3 DNA sequence: TGCGCCAGCAGTGAGTCGACAGAGACAGGGGATGGGGAGCTGTTTTTT. Its translation is CASSESTETGDGELFF.

The rearrangement joins TRBV25-1 to TRBJ2-1, with TRBD2 matching over 7 bases. J gave up 7 bases and V 4 bases, and 10 bases lay outside the gene matches. CDR3 length: 15 residues. Germline V gene lookup returns CDR1 MGHDK and CDR2 SYGVNS. The CDR3 DNA reads as TGTGCCAGCAGTGGGTCTACGGGAGCGGGGAATGAGCAGTTCTTC. It codes for CASSGSTGAGNEQFF.

This clone came up once. The V call is TRBV5-5, the J call TRBJ1-3; D call uncertain. Germline-derived CDR1 and CDR2 are SGHKS and YYEKEE (reference sequence). CDR3 length: 18 residues. The V and J ends lost 0 bases and 2 bases respectively, with 18 bases between them. The CDR3 loop reads CASSLEGMIRRAGNTIYF. CDR3 sequence (DNA): TGTGCCAGCAGCTTGGAAGGGATGATAAGGAGGGCTGGAAACACCATATATTTT.

The CDR3 loop is CAWSDPPGRGAGGYTF. In nucleotides, the CDR3 is TGTGCCTGGAGTGACCCCCCGGGCAGGGGGGCGGGAGGCTACACCTTC. This chain joins TRBV30 and TRBJ1-2; 7 bases are shared with TRBD1. CDR3 length: 16 residues. The V segment lost 1 base and the J segment 8 bases; nucleotides outside the gene matches: 16. Germline values: CDR1 GTSNPN, CDR2 SVGIG (reference sequence).

CDR3 DNA: TGTGCCAGCAGGGGACAGGGGACCTACGAGCAGTACTTC. This encodes CASRGQGTYEQYF. The chain combines TRBV6-5 with TRBJ2-7; TRBD1 agrees at 10 bases. The CDR3 has 13 amino acids. The V and J ends lost 6 bases and 2 bases, in that order; junction bases with no gene match: 1. Germline V gene data show CDR1 as MNHEY and CDR2 as SVGAGI.

The chain carries TRBV18 and TRBJ2-4; tentative D call: TRBD1 (5 bases). The germline CDR1 and CDR2 sequences are KGHSH and LQKENI. CDR3 length: 18 residues. Trimming took 1 base from V and 2 from J, leaving 18 bases between them. CDR3: CASSPLLQADLSKNIQYF. Written as DNA, the CDR3 is TGTGCCAGCTCACCACTACTACAGGCCGATCTCTCCAAAAACATTCAGTACTTC. Filled out from reference TRBV18 and TRBJ2-4, the complete variable domain reads NAGVMQNPRHLVRRRGQEARLRCSPMKGHSHVYWYRQLPEEGLKFMVYLQKENIIDESGMPKERFSAEFPKEGPSILRIQQVVRGDSAAYFCASSPLLQADLSKNIQYFGAGTRLSVL.

V gene TRBV30 combines with J gene TRBJ2-3; 8 positions agree with TRBD2. This CDR3 contains 14 residues. V dropped 2 bases and J dropped 2; count of bases not matched to a gene: 3. The germline gives CDR1 GTSNPN, CDR2 SVGIG (reference sequence). CDR3 sequence (DNA): TGTGCCTGGAGTTTAGCGGGGAACACAGATACGCAGTATTTT. This sequence encodes CAWSLAGNTDTQYF.

V usage is TRBV5-1 and J usage is TRBJ2-7; 8 nucleotides agree with TRBD2. V trimming: 2 bases; J trimming: 6 bases; junction bases outside the gene matches: 10. The CDR3 consists of 15 residues. Germline-derived CDR1 and CDR2 are SGHRS and YFSETQ. For the CDR3, the DNA is TGCGCCAGCAGCTTTGAAGCGGGAGCCCCCGGCGAGCAGTACTTC. It translates to CASSFEAGAPGEQYF.

In nucleotides, the CDR3 is TGTGCCAGCAGTGAAGGGGACAGAGGCAAGCGGCCCCAGCATTTT. It codes for CASSEGDRGKRPQHF. The chain is built from TRBV2 and TRBJ1-5; TRBD1 matches 7 bases. Germline assignment: CDR1 SNHLY and CDR2 FYNNEI. The CDR3 runs to 15 residues. With V trimmed by 1 base and J by 9 bases, 9 bases remained unmatched.

The chain combines TRBV6-1 with TRBJ2-7; 7 nucleotides match TRBD1. Germline CDR1 and CDR2: MNHNS and SASEGT. The CDR3 has 14 residues. V shed 5 bases and J 4 bases; nucleotides not matched to a gene: 8. DNA of the CDR3: TGTGCCAGCAGTCCCGACGGGACAGAGTACGAGCAGTACTTC. Protein sequence: CASSPDGTEYEQYF.

This clone was seen only once. This chain links TRBV6-5 with TRBJ1-3; D may be TRBD1 (5 bases). Germline V gene data show CDR1 as MNHEY and CDR2 as SVGAGI. Trimming left V 2 bases short and J 0 bases short, with 8 bases between. The CDR3 runs to 15 residues. This chain's CDR3 is CASSYGGVSGNTIYF. CDR3 nucleotides: TGTGCCAGCAGTTACGGAGGGGTCTCTGGAAACACCATATATTTT.